This TCR beta chain derives from a study of shared clonotypes between healthy human individuals. For the study at large: Plates per donor: three CD4 naive, three CD4 memory, two CD8 naive, one CD8 memory.

Here immunoSEQ multiplex PCR was the method, and the copy in TCRdb shows in-frame clones only, minus some. Seen here are about 2.5 million clones, roughly 90% observed once, and the top ten hold about 0.41%. This clonotype originated in a man aged 18 to 35 in good health. Some clones in this sample may be carry-over from other donors' samples. The specimen sequenced was naive CD4+ T cells from PBMCs. Subset: CD45RA+ positively selected.

CDR3: CASSPGQGGTGELFF. The CDR3 nucleotides read TGTGCCAGCAGCCCAGGACAGGGAGGAACCGGGGAGCTGTTTTTT. J is TRBJ2-2 and V is TRBV11-2; 8 nucleotides line up with TRBD1. The CDR3 runs 15 residues. Germline CDR1 and CDR2: SGHAT and FQNNGV. V was pared by 5 bases and J by 5 bases, with 7 bases of the junction left unmatched.